The 18 T cell receptor beta chains in this list originate from one sample, sequenced in a study of blood T cell repertoires in COVID-19 (dated by TCRdb to about 2020). The receptor library was made with the immunoSEQ multiplex PCR assay. In TCRdb, the immuneACCESS table is reduced to in-frame sequences with V and J assigned. These tables do not hold every clone; where another copy was compared, an unresolved V gene accounts for under half, and the others remain unexplained. This sample holds about 140,000 clones; roughly 80% were observed only once. In total, the top ten clones hold less than 5% of the sample. The source material was peripheral blood. These receptors came from a woman aged 80 or older with acute or convalescent COVID-19.

This clone has just one count. This chain connects TRBV5-1 to TRBJ2-2, with D possibly TRBD1 on 6 matching bases. The CDR3 spans 15 residues. From germline, CDR1 is SGHRS and CDR2 YFSETQ. The germline V and J ends were trimmed by 4 bases and 4 bases, with 14 bases remaining between them. The CDR3 DNA reads as TGCGCCAGCAGCCCAGGGGCCCGCCCCACCGGGGAGCTGTTTTTT. Translation: CASSPGARPTGELFF.

V usage is TRBV19 and J usage is TRBJ2-6, with TRBD1 identical over 9 bases. Germline V gene lookup returns CDR1 LNHDA and CDR2 SQIVND (reference sequence). The CDR3 is 15 amino acids. Unmatched junction bases numbered 7, after V lost 4 bases and J lost 9 bases. CDR3 amino acids: CASSTRTGDFNVLTF. Here the CDR3 DNA reads TGTGCCAGTAGTACTCGGACAGGGGATTTCAACGTCCTGACTTTC.

The genes are TRBV19 and TRBJ1-2; weak D call: TRBD1 (5 bases). The V end was cut by 1 base, the J end by 7 bases, with 10 bases between. This CDR3 has 13 amino acids. Germline assignment: CDR1 LNHDA and CDR2 SQIVND (reference sequence). The CDR3 reads CASSIGQGTGYTF. The CDR3 bases are TGTGCCAGTAGTATAGGGCAGGGTACTGGCTACACCTTC.

The chain has TRBV4-1 and TRBJ2-1; TRBD2 is a possible D gene (5 bases). The CDR3 covers 18 residues. V was pared by 5 bases and J by 5 bases, with 25 bases between. Germline V gene data show CDR1 as MGHRA and CDR2 as YSYEKL. The DNA for the CDR3 is TGCGCCAGCAGCGCTATCCACCCGGGTGGACTCCGGAACAATGAGCAGTTCTTC. Translating it yields CASSAIHPGGLRNNEQFF.

V is TRBV4-1 and J is TRBJ2-1; D is possibly TRBD1 (6 bases). The germline V and J ends were trimmed by 3 bases and 3 bases, with 18 bases remaining between them. Germline CDR1 and CDR2: MGHRA and YSYEKL. This CDR3 spans 17 amino acids. In DNA, the CDR3 is TGCGCCAGCAGCCAGGGGGCCGGGGCCCCTTACTACAATGAGCAGTTCTTC. It specifies CASSQGAGAPYYNEQFF.

The rearrangement links TRBV19 to TRBJ2-3; tentative D call: TRBD2 (6 bases). Trimming left V 7 bases short and J 2 bases short, with 13 bases between. Germline values: CDR1 LNHDA, CDR2 SQIVND (reference sequence). This CDR3 comprises 14 residues. CDR3 sequence reads: CASNSGSTTDTQYF. CDR3 coding DNA: TGTGCCAGTAATAGCGGATCCACCACAGATACGCAGTATTTT.

This chain joins TRBV19 and TRBJ2-1, with D possibly matching TRBD2 (6 bases). CDR3 length equals 20 residues. V lost 6 bases and J lost 0, with 27 bases in between. The germline gives CDR1 LNHDA, CDR2 SQIVND (reference sequence). The CDR3 sequence: CASSNIGFPDGGGSYNEQFF. The CDR3 region has the DNA TGTGCCAGTAGCAACATCGGGTTCCCTGACGGGGGAGGCTCCTACAATGAGCAGTTCTTC.

The chain links TRBV20-1 to TRBJ1-2; D ambiguous. V dropped 6 bases and J dropped 1 base, with 3 bases sitting between them. This CDR3 comprises 10 residues. Germline V gives CDR1 DFQATT, CDR2 SNEGSKA (reference sequence). The CDR3 reads CSALNYGYTF. CDR3 DNA: TGCAGTGCCCTTAACTATGGCTACACCTTC.

The J gene is TRBJ2-7, the V gene TRBV30; D possibly corresponds to TRBD1 (6 bases). The CDR3 sequence is 13 residues long. Germline V gene data show CDR1 as GTSNPN and CDR2 as SVGIG (reference sequence). The V gene lost 2 bases and the J gene lost 4 bases, with 12 bases spanning the gap. The CDR3 loop is CAWSLGHYYEQYF. The CDR3 DNA reads as TGTGCCTGGAGTCTGGGACACTATTACGAGCAGTACTTC. Full variable domain (missing parts from reference TRBV30 and TRBJ2-7): SQTIHQWPATLVQPVGSPLSLECTVEGTSNPNLYWYRQAAGRGLQLLFYSVGIGQISSEVPQNLSASRPQDRQFILSSKKLLLSDSGFYLCAWSLGHYYEQYFGPGTRLTVT.

CDR3 residues: CASSFDNSYEQYF. CDR3 bases: TGCGCCAGCAGCTTCGACAACTCCTACGAGCAGTACTTC. This chain joins TRBV5-1 and TRBJ2-7; D is unclear. In germline, CDR1 is SGHRS, CDR2 YFSETQ. V lost 2 bases and J 0 bases, leaving 6 bases between the germline ends. There are 13 residues in the CDR3. Full variable domain (outside the CDR3, taken from reference TRBV5-1 and TRBJ2-7): KAGVTQTPRYLIKTRGQQVTLSCSPISGHRSVSWYQQTPGQGLQFLFEYFSETQRNKGNFPGRFSGRQFSNSRSEMNVSTLELGDSALYLCASSFDNSYEQYFGPGTRLTVT.

The gene calls are TRBV27 and TRBJ2-1, with 8 bases that match TRBD2. This CDR3 has 14 amino acids. The V gene's germline CDR1 is MNHEY and CDR2 SMNVEV (reference sequence). V lost 6 bases and J lost 3; bases outside the gene matches: 4. For the CDR3, the DNA is TGTGCCAGCAGACTAGCGGTAGTCTACAATGAGCAGTTCTTC. This codes for CASRLAVVYNEQFF.

This clone has only one observation. This chain links TRBV5-6 with TRBJ2-5; 7 nucleotides agree with TRBD2. V lost 4 bases, J lost 4 bases, and 10 bases stayed unmatched. The germline V gene encodes CDR1 SGHDT and CDR2 YYEEEE. The CDR3 is 15 amino acids. The CDR3 spells CASSRPGGSRETQYF. The CDR3 coding sequence is TGTGCCAGCAGCCGCCCGGGCGGGAGTCGAGAGACCCAGTACTTC.

V usage is TRBV2 and J usage is TRBJ1-5; D remains unclear. The CDR3 is made up of 15 amino acids. Per the germline V gene, CDR1 is SNHLY and CDR2 is FYNNEI. The ends were cut back, 6 bases at V and 4 bases at J, with 16 bases in the middle. The CDR3 sequence is CASSLTRGRNQPQHF. CDR3 in DNA: TGTGCCAGCAGCCTGACACGAGGGAGGAATCAGCCCCAGCATTTT. Full variable domain (missing parts from reference TRBV2 and TRBJ1-5): EPEVTQTPSHQVTQMGQEVILRCVPISNHLYFYWYRQILGQKVEFLVSFYNNEISEKSEIFDDQFSVERPDGSNFTLKIRSTKLEDSAMYFCASSLTRGRNQPQHFGDGTRLSIL.

This clone turned up a few times. This sequence joins TRBV15 and TRBJ1-2; D uncertain. V gave up 0 bases and J gave up 5 bases, with 13 bases separating them. Germline V gene sequence: CDR1 LNHNV, CDR2 YYDKDF (reference sequence). The CDR3 spans 15 residues. CDR3 in DNA: TGTGCCACCAGCAGAGATCGGCGGGATATATATGGCTACACCTTC. The encoded protein is CATSRDRRDIYGYTF.

The V gene is TRBV5-1, the J gene TRBJ2-2; 7 bases align to TRBD2. CDR3 length: 18 residues. Germline V gives CDR1 SGHRS, CDR2 YFSETQ. Germline trimming cut 2 bases from V and 4 bases from J; bases unmatched to any gene: 14. The CDR3 DNA reads as TGCGCCAGCAGCTTCTTTTACCGGGGGGTCCCATCCACCGGGGAGCTGTTTTTT. Protein sequence: CASSFFYRGVPSTGELFF.

The chain is built from TRBV14 and TRBJ1-4; D remains ambiguous. Germline V lookup: CDR1 SGHDN, CDR2 FVKESK. The CDR3 runs to 9 residues. V was cut by 10 bases and J by 6 bases, with 3 bases left in between. For the CDR3, the DNA is TGTGCCACCGATGAAAAACTGTTTTTT. Its protein product is CATDEKLFF.

The V and J genes are TRBV3-1 (or the pseudogene TRBV3-2) and TRBJ1-2; D is uncertain. Germline lookup yields CDR1 LGHDT and CDR2 YNNKEL (reference sequence). V shed 2 bases and J shed 12 bases, with 16 bases lying between them. This CDR3 contains 13 residues. The CDR3 loop is CASSQPGSGYNTF. The CDR3 region has the DNA TGTGCCAGCAGCCAACCCGGGAGCGGATACAACACCTTC.

This chain uses TRBV7-8 with TRBJ2-2; D is unresolved. This CDR3 is 16 amino acids long. V shed 4 bases and J shed 2 bases, with 14 bases lying between them. Germline-derived CDR1 and CDR2 are SGHVS and FQNEAQ. The CDR3 nucleotides are TGTGCCAGCAGCTCCAGGAACCCCTTCAACACCGGGGAGCTGTTTTTT. Its translation is CASSSRNPFNTGELFF. Full variable domain (outside the CDR3, taken from reference TRBV7-8 and TRBJ2-2): GAGVSQSPRYKVAKRGQDVALRCDPISGHVSLFWYQQALGQGPEFLTYFQNEAQLDKSGLPSDRFFAERPEGSVSTLKIQRTQQEDSAVYLCASSSRNPFNTGELFFGEGSRLTVL.